Listed below are T cell receptor beta chains from one sample, sequenced in a study of CD8 T cells in ankylosing spondylitis. TCRdb analysed the 5' RACE reads with MiXCR anew, one entry per CDR3 protein. The sample shows approximately 540,000 distinct CDR3 sequences, about an eighth of them seen only once. Specimen: blood, either unsorted or a sorted T cell fraction (not recorded which). These TCRs come from a male donor with ankylosing spondylitis. The CDR3 runs from the conserved cysteine through the conserved F or W. The order of the fields is clone size, V gene, J gene, D gene, CDR3 DNA, CDR3 protein. A D gene is named only where the DNA matches it firmly. Clone size appears in some rows only: once, few, many, or a class for an expanded clone.

NA	TRBV7-9	TRBJ1-4	NA	TGTGCCAGCAGCTCAAACATGCGGGGACTGTTTTTT	CASSSNMRGLFF
few	TRBV3-1	TRBJ2-7	NA	TGTGCCAGCAGCCAAGAATTAGGCCTCTCCGAGCAGTACTTC	CASSQELGLSEQYF
many	TRBV5-6	TRBJ2-1	NA	TGTGCCAGCAGCAATCTGGGGCCGTGGATGAATGAGCAGTTCTTC	CASSNLGPWMNEQFF
NA	TRBV7-7	TRBJ1-4	NA	TGTGCCAGCAGCCCGGACGGGAATGAAAAACTGTTTTTT	CASSPDGNEKLFF
NA	TRBV25-1	TRBJ2-5	TRBD1	TGTGCCAGCAGTCCGACGACAGGGGGAAAAGAGACCCAGTACTTC	CASSPTTGGKETQYF
NA	TRBV11-3	TRBJ2-2	TRBD2	TGTGCCAGCAGCTTAGATCCACTAGCGAGTCGCACCGGGGAGCTGTTTTTT	CASSLDPLASRTGELFF
NA	TRBV20-1	TRBJ1-1	TRBD1	TGCAGTGCTCGATATACTGACAGGGGAAAAACTGAAGCTTTCTTT	CSARYTDRGKTEAFF
NA	TRBV12-3/TRBV12-4	TRBJ2-1	NA	TGTGCCAGCAGCAGGGGCGGGAACCGTAAGTTCTTC	CASSRGGNRKFF
few	TRBV27	TRBJ2-7	TRBD1	TGTGCCAGCAGTTCCTGGACAGGGGTCGGCTACGAGCAGTACTTC	CASSSWTGVGYEQYF
NA	TRBV3-1	TRBJ1-5	NA	TGTGCCAGCAGTTATCAGGGAAGAGGCCAGCCCCAGCATTTT	CASSYQGRGQPQHF
NA	TRBV11-2	TRBJ2-1	NA	TGTGCCAGCAGCCAATCCGCCGGGCAGTTCTTC	CASSQSAGQFF
NA	TRBV6-5	TRBJ2-5	NA	TGTGCCAGCAGTTACGCAGGGCCGATAGGGGAGACCCAGTACTTC	CASSYAGPIGETQYF
NA	TRBV5-1	TRBJ1-4	TRBD1	TGCGCCAGCAGCTTGGCATCAGGGGGCGGCGAAAAACTGTTTTTT	CASSLASGGGEKLFF
NA	TRBV19	TRBJ2-1	NA	TGTGCCAGTAGTATGCCGGGTGAGCAGTTCTTC	CASSMPGEQFF
NA	TRBV7-2	TRBJ1-2	NA	TGTGCCAGCAGTAACGACAGAGTTGGCGGCTACACCTTC	CASSNDRVGGYTF
many	TRBV5-1	TRBJ1-1	NA	TGCGCCAGCAGCTTGGCCGGGGAATCGGCACGGGCTTTCTTT	CASSLAGESARAFF
few	TRBV27	TRBJ1-2	NA	TGTGCCAGCACGCCAACCGGGTACGGCTATGGCTACACCTTC	CASTPTGYGYGYTF
NA	TRBV5-1	TRBJ1-5	NA	TGCGCCAGCAGCTTTGGGGGCGAAGGGTATCAGCCCCAGCATTTT	CASSFGGEGYQPQHF
few	TRBV11-2	TRBJ2-2	NA	TGTGCCAGCAGCCCAAGACAGGCCGGGGAGCTGTTTTTT	CASSPRQAGELFF
many	TRBV5-1	TRBJ2-1	NA	TGCGCCAGCAGCTCGACGGACGATTACAATGAGCAGTTCTTC	CASSSTDDYNEQFF
many	TRBV12-3/TRBV12-4	TRBJ2-1	NA	TGTGCCAGCAGTTTTCCGGGAGACGGGAGCTCCTACAATGAGCAGTTCTTC	CASSFPGDGSSYNEQFF
many	TRBV7-2	TRBJ1-5	NA	TGTGCCAGCAGCTCCGATAGCAATCAGCCCCAGCATTTT	CASSSDSNQPQHF
few	TRBV20-1	TRBJ1-6	NA	TGCAGTGCTAGAGATCAGGAGGGGATGACCTATAATTCACCCCTCCACTTT	CSARDQEGMTYNSPLHF
NA	TRBV7-2	TRBJ2-3	TRBD2	TGTGCCAGCAGCTTAGAGGGAGGGGACGTTTATACGCAGTATTTT	CASSLEGGDVYTQYF
few	TRBV6-1	TRBJ2-7	NA	TGTGCCAGCAGTGTTACAGCCCCTCCGGGGGAGCAGTACTTC	CASSVTAPPGEQYF
NA	TRBV20-1	TRBJ2-1	TRBD1	TGCAGTGCTAGAGTAACTCCAGGGACAGGGGGAAATGAGCAGTTCTTC	CSARVTPGTGGNEQFF
NA	TRBV7-2	TRBJ1-6	NA	TGTGCCAGCAGGGGTCCCTATAATTCACCCCTCCACTTT	CASRGPYNSPLHF
NA	TRBV27	TRBJ1-2	NA	TGTGCCAGCAGTTTAACCCGGGACTTTGCTGGCTACACCTTC	CASSLTRDFAGYTF
NA	TRBV7-9	TRBJ1-4	NA	TGTGCCAGCAGCCTCGACACGTCGGAAAAACTGTTTTTT	CASSLDTSEKLFF
many	TRBV25-1	TRBJ2-5	TRBD1	TGTGCCAGCAGTGCGACCGCGACGGGGACAGAAGAGACCCAGTACTTC	CASSATATGTEETQYF
few	TRBV12-5	TRBJ1-1	NA	TGTGCTAGTGGTCCCGGGTACTTCACTGAAGCTTTCTTT	CASGPGYFTEAFF
few	TRBV29-1	TRBJ1-2	NA	TGCAGCGCCGTGGGTGCCGCTGACTATGGCTACACCTTC	CSAVGAADYGYTF
few	TRBV5-1	TRBJ2-3	NA	TGCGCCAGCAGCTTGTATGGAGCGGACACAGATACGCAGTATTTT	CASSLYGADTDTQYF
NA	TRBV11-2	TRBJ2-5	NA	TGTGCCAGCAGCTTTTGGGGTTTCCAAGAGACCCAGTACTTC	CASSFWGFQETQYF
few	TRBV5-1	TRBJ2-7	NA	TGCGCCAGCAGCTTGGGGGATGGGGCGCAGCAGTACTTC	CASSLGDGAQQYF
many	TRBV6-1	TRBJ2-3	TRBD2	TGTGCCAGCAGTCTTAGCGGGAGGCCCCCTGGCCGTGATACGCAGTATTTT	CASSLSGRPPGRDTQYF
few	TRBV3-1	TRBJ2-7	NA	TGTGCCAGCAGCCAAGGGTACAGTTACGAGCAGTACTTC	CASSQGYSYEQYF
few	TRBV20-1	TRBJ1-1	NA	TGCAGTGCTCCTACCCAGGGCCAGATGAACACTGAAGCTTTCTTT	CSAPTQGQMNTEAFF
few	TRBV19	TRBJ2-1	NA	TGTGCCAGTAGTATCGGGAGCTCCTACAATGAGCAGTTCTTC	CASSIGSSYNEQFF
few	TRBV20-1	TRBJ2-1	NA	TGCAGTGCGAGCCCCTCGGGCAAACCCTACAATGAGCAGTTCTTC	CSASPSGKPYNEQFF
many	TRBV2	TRBJ2-1	NA	TGTGCCAGCAGTGAAAACGGACCCACCTACAATGAGCAGTTCTTC	CASSENGPTYNEQFF
NA	TRBV7-7	TRBJ2-5	TRBD2	TGTGCCAGCAGTTTAGGACTAGCGGGCCGCCAAGAGACCCAGTACTTC	CASSLGLAGRQETQYF
NA	TRBV12-3/TRBV12-4	TRBJ2-2	NA	TGTGCCAGCTTTGGGACCGGGGAGCTGTTTTTT	CASFGTGELFF
few	TRBV12-3/TRBV12-4	TRBJ2-2	TRBD2	TGTGCCAGCAGCCCAGCGGGAGGGTTGAACACCGGGGAGCTGTTTTTT	CASSPAGGLNTGELFF
NA	TRBV7-8	TRBJ1-3	TRBD1	TGTGCCAGCAGCCAGACAGGGGCTATCTCTGGAAACACCATATATTTT	CASSQTGAISGNTIYF
NA	TRBV5-1	TRBJ2-3	NA	TGCGCCAGCAGCTTAGGGCCGGTGATAACAGATACGCAGTATTTT	CASSLGPVITDTQYF
few	TRBV5-1	TRBJ2-1	NA	TGCGCCAGCTGGAGGACAGACTCCTACAATGAGCAGTTCTTC	CASWRTDSYNEQFF
many	TRBV29-1	TRBJ1-1	NA	TGCAGCGTTGGCAGGGTGAGCACTGAAGCTTTCTTT	CSVGRVSTEAFF
many	TRBV12-3/TRBV12-4	TRBJ2-6	NA	TGTGCCAGCAGCTCCGTCTCTGGGGCCAACGTCCTGACTTTC	CASSSVSGANVLTF
few	TRBV3-1	TRBJ2-2	NA	TGTGCCAGCAGCCAAGTCCGTGGGACGACGAACACCGGGGAGCTGTTTTTT	CASSQVRGTTNTGELFF
NA	TRBV5-4	TRBJ1-3	NA	TGTGCCAGCAGCTTGGGACAGAGGCCTGGAAACACCATATATTTT	CASSLGQRPGNTIYF
once	TRBV5-6	TRBJ2-7	TRBD2	TGTGCCAGCAGCTATTACGCGCGGGAGACCTACGAGCAGTACTTC	CASSYYARETYEQYF
many	TRBV11-2	TRBJ2-1	NA	TGTGCCAGCAGCTTAGATCGGACAGTTAACTCCTACAATGAGCAGTTCTTC	CASSLDRTVNSYNEQFF
NA	TRBV30	TRBJ1-3	NA	TGTGCCTGGAGTGGGCTCTACTCTGGAAACACCATATATTTT	CAWSGLYSGNTIYF
many	TRBV2	TRBJ1-5	NA	TGTGCCAGCAGTGCGTTGGACCCAAATCAGCCCCAGCATTTT	CASSALDPNQPQHF
few	TRBV15	TRBJ1-3	NA	TGTGCCACCAGCAGAGGAACGGACGGAGGAAACACCATATATTTT	CATSRGTDGGNTIYF
many	TRBV6-1	TRBJ1-1	NA	TGTGCCAGCAGTGAAATCGCGGAACCCACTGAAGCTTTCTTT	CASSEIAEPTEAFF